A single sample gave rise to the 7 T cell receptor beta chains below, sequenced in a study of T cells in Graves' hyperthyroidism and ophthalmopathy. TCR beta CDR3 sequences were amplified from RNA transcripts. HTBI primers were used for first-round RT-PCR of the TCR CDR3. TCRdb recomputed calls from the multiplex PCR reads with MiXCR, one row per CDR3 protein. The sample has 550,000 to 850,000 distinct CDR3 sequences, about 19% seen once; the top ten hold roughly a sixth. The sample taken for sequencing was blood. These receptors came from a woman aged 45-65 years with Graves' hyperthyroidism that later progressed to Graves' ophthalmopathy.

This clonotype came up many times. This chain joins TRBV5-1 and TRBJ1-2; D call uncertain. Germline V gene sequence: CDR1 SGHRS, CDR2 YFSETQ. The length of the CDR3 is 15 residues. Trimming cost V 1 base and J 2 bases, with 12 bases left between them. The CDR3 reads CASSLQPTDNYGYTF. The CDR3 region has the DNA TGCGCCAGCAGCTTGCAACCGACGGACAACTATGGCTACACCTTC.

This chain uses TRBV20-1 with TRBJ2-3; no definite D call. Looked up from germline, CDR1 is DFQATT and CDR2 is SNEGSKA (reference sequence). The CDR3 totals 13 residues. V was shortened by 7 bases and J by 4 bases, with 15 bases between the two germline ends. The CDR3 DNA reads TGCAGTGGCCAAAGTGGCCTCTCAGATACGCAGTATTTT. This encodes CSGQSGLSDTQYF.

This chain uses TRBV27 with TRBJ2-5, with 14 bases fitting TRBD2. Unmatched junction bases numbered 7, after V lost 5 bases and J lost 5 bases. The V gene's germline CDR1 is MNHEY and CDR2 SMNVEV (reference sequence). The CDR3 extends over 16 amino acids. CDR3 coding DNA: TGTGCCAGCAGTCCGCAGGGACTAGCGGGGGATGAGACCCAGTACTTC. Translated: CASSPQGLAGDETQYF.

The chain couples TRBV4-2 to TRBJ1-5; no definite D call. This CDR3 is 15 amino acids long. Trimming took off 4 bases at V and 3 bases at J, with 13 bases between the two ends. The germline V gene has CDR1 LGHNA and CDR2 YNFKEQ. The CDR3 is CASSPSGGDNQPQHF. The CDR3 nucleotides are TGTGCCAGCAGCCCGAGTGGCGGGGACAATCAGCCCCAGCATTTT.

This clonotype occurred a few times. The chain joins TRBV19 to TRBJ2-2; D is possibly TRBD1 (5 bases). CDR1 LNHDA and CDR2 SQIVND come from the germline V gene (reference sequence). CDR3 length equals 14 residues. V lost 7 bases, J lost 6 bases, and 15 bases lay in between. The CDR3 DNA reads TGTGCCAGTATCTCCAGCCAGGGATCCGGGGAGCTGTTTTTT. Protein: CASISSQGSGELFF. The entire variable domain, with the rest obtained from reference TRBV19 and TRBJ2-2, is as follows: DGGITQSPKYLFRKEGQNVTLSCEQNLNHDAMYWYRQDPGQGLRLIYYSQIVNDFQKGDIAEGYSVSREKKESFPLTVTSAQKNPTAFYLCASISSQGSGELFFGEGSRLTVL.

This clonotype was seen a few times. The rearrangement links TRBV2 to TRBJ1-4, with D uncertain. The V end lost 7 bases, the J end lost 10 bases, and 13 bases lay between the germline ends. Germline V gene sequence: CDR1 SNHLY, CDR2 FYNNEI. The CDR3 runs to 12 residues. The CDR3 sequence: CASKIIAGKLFF. In DNA, the CDR3 is TGTGCCAGCAAGATCATAGCGGGAAAACTGTTTTTT.

The chain combines TRBV29-1 with TRBJ1-1; unclear D gene. V lost 4 bases and J 1 base, leaving 10 bases between the germline ends. CDR1 and CDR2 (germline): SQVTM, ANQGSEA. The CDR3 sequence is 13 residues long. DNA of the CDR3: TGCAGCGTTGCCCCTGAATCGAACACTGAAGCTTTCTTT. Amino acids: CSVAPESNTEAFF.